This T cell receptor beta chain emerged from a study of OX40 agonist ivuxolimab in advanced cancers. In the study overall: At 82.7% male, the cohort had a mean age of about 60 years, ranging from about 23 to 79. Having had anti-PD-1, anti-PD-L1 or anti-CTLA-4 therapy before was allowed, and roughly 39% had some.

The repertoire was sequenced with immunoSEQ multiplex PCR; TCRdb's copy has only in-frame clones and lacks some. The sample yields some 50,000 clones, 80% to 90% seen once. This sample comprised CD4+ or CD8+ T cells sorted from blood, obtained in a trial of the OX40 agonist ivuxolimab. The clonotype was recovered from an adult with an advanced solid tumor such as melanoma, head and neck, liver or kidney cancer.

CDR3 coding DNA: TGTGCCAGCAGCCCTCGGGACGCAAACACCGGGGAGCTGTTTTTT. The encoded protein is CASSPRDANTGELFF. The genes are TRBV4-2 and TRBJ2-2; either TRBD1 or TRBD2 may fit D (5 bases each). Germline loops: CDR1 LGHNA, CDR2 YNFKEQ. This CDR3 is 15 amino acids long. V was clipped by 4 bases and J by 2 bases, with 11 bases between them.